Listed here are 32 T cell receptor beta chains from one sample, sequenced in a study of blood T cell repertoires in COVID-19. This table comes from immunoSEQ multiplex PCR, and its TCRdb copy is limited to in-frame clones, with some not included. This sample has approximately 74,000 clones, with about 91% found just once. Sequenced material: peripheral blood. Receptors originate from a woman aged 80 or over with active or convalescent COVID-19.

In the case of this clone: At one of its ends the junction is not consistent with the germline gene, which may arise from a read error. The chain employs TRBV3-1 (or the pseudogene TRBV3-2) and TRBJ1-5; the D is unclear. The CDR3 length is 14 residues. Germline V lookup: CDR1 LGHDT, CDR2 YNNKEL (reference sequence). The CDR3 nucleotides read TGTGCCAGCAGCCAAGAGGCTAGCTATCAGCCCCAGCATTTT. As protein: CASSQEASYQPQHF.

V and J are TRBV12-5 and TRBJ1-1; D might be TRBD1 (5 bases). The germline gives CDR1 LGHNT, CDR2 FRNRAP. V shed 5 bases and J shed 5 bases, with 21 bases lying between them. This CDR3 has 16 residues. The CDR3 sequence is CASGTDLGGLGTEAFF. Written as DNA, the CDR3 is TGTGCTAGTGGTACCGACCTGGGGGGACTTGGTACTGAAGCTTTCTTT. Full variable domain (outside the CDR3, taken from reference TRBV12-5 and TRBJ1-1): DARVTQTPRHKVTEMGQEVTMRCQPILGHNTVFWYRQTMMQGLELLAYFRNRAPLDDSGMPKDRFSAEMPDATLATLKIQPSEPRDSAVYFCASGTDLGGLGTEAFFGQGTRLTVV.

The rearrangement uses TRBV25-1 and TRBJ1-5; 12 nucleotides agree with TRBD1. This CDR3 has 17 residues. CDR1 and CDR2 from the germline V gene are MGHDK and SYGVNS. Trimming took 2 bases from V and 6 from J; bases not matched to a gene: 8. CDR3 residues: CASSERGGQGAGQPQHF. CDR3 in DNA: TGTGCCAGCAGTGAAAGGGGGGGACAGGGGGCCGGTCAGCCCCAGCATTTT. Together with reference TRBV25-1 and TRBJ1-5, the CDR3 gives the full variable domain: EADIYQTPRYLVIGTGKKITLECSQTMGHDKMYWYQQDPGMELHLIHYSYGVNSTEKGDLSSESTVSRIRTEHFPLTLESARPSHTSQYLCASSERGGQGAGQPQHFGDGTRLSIL.

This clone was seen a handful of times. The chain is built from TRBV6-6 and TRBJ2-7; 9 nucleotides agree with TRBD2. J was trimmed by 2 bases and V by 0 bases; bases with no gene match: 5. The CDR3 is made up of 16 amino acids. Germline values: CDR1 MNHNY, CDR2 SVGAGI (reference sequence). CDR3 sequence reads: CASSYSDKRGAYEQYF. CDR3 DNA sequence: TGTGCCAGCAGTTACTCGGATAAGCGGGGGGCCTACGAGCAGTACTTC.

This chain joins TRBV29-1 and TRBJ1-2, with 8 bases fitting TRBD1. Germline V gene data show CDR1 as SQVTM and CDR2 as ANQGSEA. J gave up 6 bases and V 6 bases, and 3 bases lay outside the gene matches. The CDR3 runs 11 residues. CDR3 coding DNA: TGCAGCGTGGACAGGGCCCATGGCTACACCTTC. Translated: CSVDRAHGYTF.

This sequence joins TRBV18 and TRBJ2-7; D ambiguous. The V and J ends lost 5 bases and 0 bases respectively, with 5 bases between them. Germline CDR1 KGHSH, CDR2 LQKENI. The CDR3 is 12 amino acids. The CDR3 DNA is TGTGCCAGCTCATCAGACTCCTACGAGCAGTACTTC. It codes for CASSSDSYEQYF. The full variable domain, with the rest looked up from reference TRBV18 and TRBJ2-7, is NAGVMQNPRHLVRRRGQEARLRCSPMKGHSHVYWYRQLPEEGLKFMVYLQKENIIDESGMPKERFSAEFPKEGPSILRIQQVVRGDSAAYFCASSSDSYEQYFGPGTRLTVT.

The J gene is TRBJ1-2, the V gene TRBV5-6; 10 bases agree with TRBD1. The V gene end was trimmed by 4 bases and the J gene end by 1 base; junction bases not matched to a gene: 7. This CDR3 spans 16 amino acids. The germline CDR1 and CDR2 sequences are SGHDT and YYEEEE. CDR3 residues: CASSVGTGALNYGYTF. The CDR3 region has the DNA TGTGCCAGCAGCGTCGGGACAGGGGCGCTTAACTATGGCTACACCTTC.

The CDR3 DNA reads TGTGCCAGCAGCCCGGGGGAGCGAGAGACCCAGTACTTC. Protein sequence: CASSPGERETQYF. The chain couples TRBV5-6 to TRBJ2-5, with TRBD2 as a possible D gene (6 bases). The CDR3 length is 13 residues. The V end was cut by 4 bases, the J end by 4 bases, with 11 bases between. The germline CDR1 and CDR2 sequences are SGHDT and YYEEEE.

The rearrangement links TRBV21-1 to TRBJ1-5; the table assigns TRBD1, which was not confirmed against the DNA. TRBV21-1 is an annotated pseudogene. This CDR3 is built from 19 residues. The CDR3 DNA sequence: TGTGCCAGCAGCAAAGTCCAGGCAGACAGAGGGGGTTCCAATCAGCCCCAGCATTTT. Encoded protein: CASSKVQADRGGSNQPQHF.

Here the CDR3 DNA reads TGCAGCGTTAATCACCGGGACACTCATAACTATGGCTACACCTTC. It is translated as CSVNHRDTHNYGYTF. V usage is TRBV29-1 and J usage is TRBJ1-2; a possible D gene is TRBD1 (6 bases). Germline V gene sequence: CDR1 SQVTM, CDR2 ANQGSEA. Trimming cost V 5 bases and J 1 base, with 17 bases left between them. The CDR3 is made up of 15 amino acids.

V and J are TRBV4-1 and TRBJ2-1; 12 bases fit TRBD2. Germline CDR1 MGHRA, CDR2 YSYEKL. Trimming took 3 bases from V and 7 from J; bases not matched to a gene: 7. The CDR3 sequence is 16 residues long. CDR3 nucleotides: TGCGCCAGCAGCCAGACTAGCGGGGGAGGTCGGAATGAGCAGTTCTTC. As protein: CASSQTSGGGRNEQFF.

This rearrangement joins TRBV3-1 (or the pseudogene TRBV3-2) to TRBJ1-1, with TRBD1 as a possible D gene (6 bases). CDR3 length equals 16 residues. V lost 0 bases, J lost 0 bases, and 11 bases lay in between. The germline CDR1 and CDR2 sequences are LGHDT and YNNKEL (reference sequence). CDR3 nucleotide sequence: TGTGCCAGCAGCCAAGATCAGACAGGCATGAACACTGAAGCTTTCTTT. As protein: CASSQDQTGMNTEAFF.

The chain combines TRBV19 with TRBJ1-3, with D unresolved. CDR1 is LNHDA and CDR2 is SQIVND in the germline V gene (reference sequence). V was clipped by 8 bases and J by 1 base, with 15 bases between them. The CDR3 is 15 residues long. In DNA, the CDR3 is TGTGCCAGTTCTCCTCTGGCGGCGTCTGGAAACACCATATATTTT. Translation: CASSPLAASGNTIYF.

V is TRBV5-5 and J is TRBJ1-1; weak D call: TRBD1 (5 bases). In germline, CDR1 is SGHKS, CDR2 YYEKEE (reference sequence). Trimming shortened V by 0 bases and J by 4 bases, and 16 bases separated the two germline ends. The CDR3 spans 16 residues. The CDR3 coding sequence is TGTGCCAGCAGCTTGGTTAACCTGGGACTGATCACTGAAGCTTTCTTT. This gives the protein CASSLVNLGLITEAFF.

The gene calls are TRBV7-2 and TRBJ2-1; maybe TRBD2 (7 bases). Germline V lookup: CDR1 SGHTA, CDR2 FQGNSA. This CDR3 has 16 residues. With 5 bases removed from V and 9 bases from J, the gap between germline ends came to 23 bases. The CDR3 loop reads CASSPTGAGVVIEQFF. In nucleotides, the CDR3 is TGTGCCAGCAGCCCGACGGGGGCGGGGGTCGTAATTGAGCAGTTCTTC.

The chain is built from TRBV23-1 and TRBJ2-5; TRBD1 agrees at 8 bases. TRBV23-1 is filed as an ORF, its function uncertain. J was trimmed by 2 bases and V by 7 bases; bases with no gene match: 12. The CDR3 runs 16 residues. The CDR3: CASKGTEQGDQETQYF. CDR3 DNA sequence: TGCGCCAGCAAAGGGACTGAACAGGGGGATCAAGAGACCCAGTACTTC.

CDR3 region: CASSLERGGDYNEQFF. The DNA of the CDR3 is TGTGCCAGCAGCTTAGAGCGGGGGGGCGACTACAATGAGCAGTTCTTC. The genes are TRBV13 and TRBJ2-1, with 10 nucleotides matching TRBD2. After removal of 1 base from V and 3 bases from J, the junction contained 3 bases not matched to a gene. The CDR3 loop spans 16 amino acids. Germline loops: CDR1 PRHDT, CDR2 FYEKMQ (reference sequence).

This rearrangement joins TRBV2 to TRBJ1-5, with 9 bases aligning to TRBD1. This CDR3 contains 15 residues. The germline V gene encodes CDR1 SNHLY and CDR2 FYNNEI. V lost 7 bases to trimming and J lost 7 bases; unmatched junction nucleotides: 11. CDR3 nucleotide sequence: TGTGCCAGCATGGAGGGTCGACAGGGGGTCCAGCCCCAGCATTTT. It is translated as CASMEGRQGVQPQHF.

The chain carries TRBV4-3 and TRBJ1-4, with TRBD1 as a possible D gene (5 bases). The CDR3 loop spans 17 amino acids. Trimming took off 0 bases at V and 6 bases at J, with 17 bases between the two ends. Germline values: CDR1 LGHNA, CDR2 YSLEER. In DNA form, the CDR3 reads TGCGCCAGCAGCCAAGATCTTGTGAGGGGAGGGTATGAAAAACTGTTTTTT. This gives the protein CASSQDLVRGGYEKLFF.

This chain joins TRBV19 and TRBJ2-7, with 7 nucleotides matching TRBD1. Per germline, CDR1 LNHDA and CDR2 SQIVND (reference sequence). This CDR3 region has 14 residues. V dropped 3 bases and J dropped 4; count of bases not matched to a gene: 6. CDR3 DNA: TGTGCCAGTAGTATCCTCGGGACAGTGTACGAGCAGTACTTC. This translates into CASSILGTVYEQYF.

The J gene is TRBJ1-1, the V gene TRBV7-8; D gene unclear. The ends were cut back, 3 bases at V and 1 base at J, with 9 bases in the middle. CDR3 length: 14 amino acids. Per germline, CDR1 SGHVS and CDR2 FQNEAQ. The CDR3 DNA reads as TGTGCCAGCAGCTTGACTGACGGGAACACTGAAGCTTTCTTT. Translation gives CASSLTDGNTEAFF.

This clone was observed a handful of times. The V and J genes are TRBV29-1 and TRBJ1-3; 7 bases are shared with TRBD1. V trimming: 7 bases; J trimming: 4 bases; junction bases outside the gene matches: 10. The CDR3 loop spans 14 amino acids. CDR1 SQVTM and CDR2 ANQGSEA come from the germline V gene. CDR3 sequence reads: CSARDRVKGNTIYF. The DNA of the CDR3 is TGCAGCGCTCGGGACAGAGTGAAAGGAAACACCATATATTTT.

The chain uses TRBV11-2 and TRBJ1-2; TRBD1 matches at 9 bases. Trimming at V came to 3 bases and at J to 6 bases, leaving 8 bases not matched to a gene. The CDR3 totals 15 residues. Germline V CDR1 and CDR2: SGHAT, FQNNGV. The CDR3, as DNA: TGTGCCAGCAGCTTCATGGGACAGGGTAGTAATGGCTACACCTTC. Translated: CASSFMGQGSNGYTF.

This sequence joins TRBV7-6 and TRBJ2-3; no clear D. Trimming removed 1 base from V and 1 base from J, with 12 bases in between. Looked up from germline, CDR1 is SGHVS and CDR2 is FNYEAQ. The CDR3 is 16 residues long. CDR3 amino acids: CASSLGYSSRTDTQYF. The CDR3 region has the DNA TGTGCCAGCAGCTTAGGGTATAGCTCTCGCACAGATACGCAGTATTTT.

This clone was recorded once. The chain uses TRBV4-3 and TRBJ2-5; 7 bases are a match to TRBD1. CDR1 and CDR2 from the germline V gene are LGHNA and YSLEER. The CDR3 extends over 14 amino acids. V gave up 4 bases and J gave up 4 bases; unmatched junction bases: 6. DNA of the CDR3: TGCGCCAGCAGCCTAGGACAGGCCGGAGAGACCCAGTACTTC. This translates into CASSLGQAGETQYF.

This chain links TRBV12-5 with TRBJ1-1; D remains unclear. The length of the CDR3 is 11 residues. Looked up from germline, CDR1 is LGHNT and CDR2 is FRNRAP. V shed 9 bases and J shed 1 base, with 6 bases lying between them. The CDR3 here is CASCGNTEAFF. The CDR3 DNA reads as TGTGCTAGCTGCGGGAACACTGAAGCTTTCTTT.

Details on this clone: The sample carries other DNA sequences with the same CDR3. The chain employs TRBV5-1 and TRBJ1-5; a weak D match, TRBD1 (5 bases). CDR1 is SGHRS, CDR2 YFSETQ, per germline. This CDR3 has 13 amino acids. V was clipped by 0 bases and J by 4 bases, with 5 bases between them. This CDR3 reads CASSLGQNQPQHF. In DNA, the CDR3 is TGCGCCAGCAGCTTGGGACAGAATCAGCCCCAGCATTTT.

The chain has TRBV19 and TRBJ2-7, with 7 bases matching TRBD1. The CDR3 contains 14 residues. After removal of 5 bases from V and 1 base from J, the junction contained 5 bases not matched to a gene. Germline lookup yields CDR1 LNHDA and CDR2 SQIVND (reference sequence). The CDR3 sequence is CASSARTGSYEQYF. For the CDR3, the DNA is TGTGCCAGTAGTGCCCGGACAGGATCCTACGAGCAGTACTTC. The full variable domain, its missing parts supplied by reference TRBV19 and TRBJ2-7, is DGGITQSPKYLFRKEGQNVTLSCEQNLNHDAMYWYRQDPGQGLRLIYYSQIVNDFQKGDIAEGYSVSREKKESFPLTVTSAQKNPTAFYLCASSARTGSYEQYFGPGTRLTVT.

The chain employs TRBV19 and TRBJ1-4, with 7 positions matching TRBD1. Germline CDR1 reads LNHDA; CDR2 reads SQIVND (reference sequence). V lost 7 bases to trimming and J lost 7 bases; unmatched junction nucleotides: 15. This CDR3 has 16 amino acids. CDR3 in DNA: TGTGCCAGTACACCACCAGGGGGTAGGGCGAGTGAAAAACTGTTTTTT. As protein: CASTPPGGRASEKLFF.

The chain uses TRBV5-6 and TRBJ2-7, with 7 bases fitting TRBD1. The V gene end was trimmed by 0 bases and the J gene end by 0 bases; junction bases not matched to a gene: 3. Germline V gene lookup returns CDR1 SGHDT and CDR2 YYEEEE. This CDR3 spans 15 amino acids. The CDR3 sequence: CASSLVGTDSYEQYF. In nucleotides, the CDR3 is TGTGCCAGCAGCTTGGTGGGGACAGACTCCTACGAGCAGTACTTC.

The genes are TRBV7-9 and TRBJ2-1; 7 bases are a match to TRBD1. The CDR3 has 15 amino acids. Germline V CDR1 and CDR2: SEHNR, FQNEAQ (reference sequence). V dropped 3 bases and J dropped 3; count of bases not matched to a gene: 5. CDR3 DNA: TGTGCCAGCAGCTTGACAGGGATCGGCTACAATGAGCAGTTCTTC. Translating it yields CASSLTGIGYNEQFF.

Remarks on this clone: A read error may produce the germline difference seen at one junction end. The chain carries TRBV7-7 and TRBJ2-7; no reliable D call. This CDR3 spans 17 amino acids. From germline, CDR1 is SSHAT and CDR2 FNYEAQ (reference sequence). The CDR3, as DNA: TGTGCTAGCAGGCTCCCAAAAGATGAACAATGCTTCTACGAGCAGTACTTC. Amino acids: CASRLPKDEQCFYEQYF.